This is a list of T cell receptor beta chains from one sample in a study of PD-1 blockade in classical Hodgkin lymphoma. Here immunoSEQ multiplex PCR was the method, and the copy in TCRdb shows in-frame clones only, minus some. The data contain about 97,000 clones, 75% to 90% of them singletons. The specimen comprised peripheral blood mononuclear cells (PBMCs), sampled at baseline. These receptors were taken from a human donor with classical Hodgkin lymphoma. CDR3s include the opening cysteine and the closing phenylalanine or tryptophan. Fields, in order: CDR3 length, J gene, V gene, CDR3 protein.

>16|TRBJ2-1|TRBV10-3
CAISATSGRPYNEQFF
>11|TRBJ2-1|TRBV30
CAWSVGGSKFF
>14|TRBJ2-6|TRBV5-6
CASSREPGANVLTF
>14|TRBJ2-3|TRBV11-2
CASSPERGSDTQYF
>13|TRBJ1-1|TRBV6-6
CASSYEVNTEAFF
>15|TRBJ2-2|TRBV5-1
CASSPQGANTGELFF
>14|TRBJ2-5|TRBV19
CASSIGTGDETQYF
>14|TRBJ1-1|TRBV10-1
CASSNGLGNTEAFF
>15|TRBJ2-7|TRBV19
CASSLLAGVFGEQYF
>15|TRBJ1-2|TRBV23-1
CASSLLRGANYGYTF
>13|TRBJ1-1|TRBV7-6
CAVSREHNTEAFF
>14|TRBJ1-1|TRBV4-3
CASSHFGQSAEAFF
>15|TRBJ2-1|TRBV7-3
CASSLGNPAYNEQFF
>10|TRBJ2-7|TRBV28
CASGGYEQYF
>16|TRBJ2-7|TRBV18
CASSPQKADRYYEQYF
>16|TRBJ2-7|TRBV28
CASSTPGTAAPYEQYF
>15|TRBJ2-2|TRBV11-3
CASSTLAGVAGELFF
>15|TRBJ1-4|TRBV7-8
CASSPTGTGREKLFF
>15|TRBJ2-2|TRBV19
CASSMGTVGTGELFF
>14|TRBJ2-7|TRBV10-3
CAIRGGAGTYEQYF
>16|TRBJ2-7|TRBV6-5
CASSYGPDKGNYEQYF
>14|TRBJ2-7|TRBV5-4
CASSPRLAPYEQYF
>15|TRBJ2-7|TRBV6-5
CASSYQAGGPIEQYF